These 21 T cell receptor beta chains were all obtained from the same sample, sequenced in a study of blood T cell repertoires in COVID-19. Clones were sequenced by immunoSEQ multiplex PCR, and TCRdb holds only the in-frame ones, with some missing. This table has more than 350,000 clones, 80% to 90% appearing once. The material sequenced was peripheral blood. The receptors shown here come from a woman aged 25 to 39 with COVID-19, enrolled during active disease.

Note on this clone: This same CDR3 is encoded by further DNA sequences in the sample. The V and J genes are TRBV19 and TRBJ1-2; the match to TRBD1 covers 10 bases. The CDR3 runs to 13 residues. Germline values: CDR1 LNHDA, CDR2 SQIVND (reference sequence). The V and J ends lost 4 bases and 5 bases, in that order; junction bases with no gene match: 1. The CDR3 nucleotides read TGTGCCAGTAGTAGACAGGGGGCGTATGGCTACACCTTC. Translating it yields CASSRQGAYGYTF.

V and J are TRBV4-1 and TRBJ1-1, with D perhaps matching TRBD1 (6 bases). The V end lost 0 bases, the J end lost 3 bases, and 11 bases lay between the germline ends. The CDR3 loop spans 15 amino acids. Germline CDR1 reads MGHRA; CDR2 reads YSYEKL. CDR3 region: CASSQDGRGHTEAFF. In DNA form, the CDR3 reads TGCGCCAGCAGCCAAGATGGCAGGGGCCACACTGAAGCTTTCTTT.

This clone was recorded once. The V call is TRBV6-5, the J call TRBJ1-2; no definite D call. Germline CDR1 and CDR2: MNHEY and SVGAGI. This CDR3 comprises 15 residues. Trimming took off 0 bases at V and 11 bases at J, with 19 bases between the two ends. This CDR3 is CASSYSAANYGGYTF. CDR3 bases: TGTGCCAGCAGTTACTCTGCAGCAAACTATGGAGGTTACACCTTC.

J is TRBJ2-7 and V is TRBV21-1; the table's D call, TRBD2, was not checked against the DNA. TRBV21-1 is tagged as a pseudogene. The CDR3 covers 16 residues. The CDR3 loop reads CASSAPGLITRDEQYV. CDR3 DNA: TGTGCCAGCAGCGCTCCGGGACTCATTACCCGGGACGAGCAGTACGTC.

This sequence joins TRBV10-3 and TRBJ1-2, with TRBD1 identical over 8 bases. Unmatched junction bases numbered 6, after V lost 6 bases and J lost 6 bases. Germline V gene sequence: CDR1 ENHRY, CDR2 SYGVKD. The CDR3 runs to 13 residues. CDR3 sequence: CAIRTTGDDGYTF. CDR3 sequence (DNA): TGTGCCATCAGGACGACAGGGGATGATGGCTACACCTTC.

This clone was seen a handful of times. The V call is TRBV5-4, the J call TRBJ2-1; tentative D call: TRBD2 (6 bases). Germline CDR1 reads SGHNT; CDR2 reads YYREEE (reference sequence). The CDR3 has 16 residues. V gave up 3 bases and J gave up 0 bases, with 13 bases separating them. CDR3 sequence (DNA): TGTGCCAGCAGCTCCAACGGCGGGGACTCCTACAATGAGCAGTTCTTC. Translating gives CASSSNGGDSYNEQFF.

The V and J genes are TRBV15 and TRBJ2-3; D perhaps matches TRBD1 (6 bases). Germline V lookup: CDR1 LNHNV, CDR2 YYDKDF (reference sequence). The CDR3 runs 13 residues. The germline V and J ends were trimmed by 3 bases and 8 bases, with 12 bases remaining between them. The CDR3 region is CATSSEDRLTQYF. The CDR3 nucleotides are TGTGCCACCAGCAGTGAAGACAGGCTTACGCAGTATTTT.

The chain joins TRBV18 to TRBJ2-7; 7 bases match TRBD1. V dropped 6 bases and J dropped 2; count of bases not matched to a gene: 4. CDR1 and CDR2 from the germline V gene are KGHSH and LQKENI. There are 13 residues in the CDR3. CDR3 residues: CASSLGTAYEQYV. The CDR3, as DNA: TGTGCCAGCTCGCTCGGGACAGCCTACGAGCAGTACGTC.

This chain connects TRBV15 to TRBJ2-2, with 8 bases aligning to TRBD2. CDR1 LNHNV and CDR2 YYDKDF come from the germline V gene (reference sequence). This CDR3 contains 15 residues. J lost 2 bases, V lost 8 bases, and 7 bases had no gene match. The CDR3 here is CATAGGASNTGELFF. In DNA, the CDR3 is TGTGCCACCGCCGGGGGGGCGTCCAACACCGGGGAGCTGTTTTTT. The complete variable domain, with remaining parts taken from reference TRBV15 and TRBJ2-2, reads DAMVIQNPRYQVTQFGKPVTLSCSQTLNHNVMYWYQQKSSQAPKLLFHYYDKDFNNEADTPDNFQSRRPNTSFCFLDIRSPGLGDTAMYLCATAGGASNTGELFFGEGSRLTVL.

The V gene is TRBV5-1, the J gene TRBJ2-1; 12 bases match TRBD2. CDR1 and CDR2 (germline): SGHRS, YFSETQ. This CDR3 has 16 residues. Losses at the gene ends were 0 bases for V and 5 bases for J; bases not matched to a gene: 3. CDR3 loop: CASSLVLAGGNNEQFF. CDR3 in DNA: TGCGCCAGCAGCTTGGTTCTAGCGGGAGGGAACAATGAGCAGTTCTTC.

This clone was observed once. The chain carries TRBV14 and TRBJ2-5; maybe TRBD2 (6 bases). V lost 5 bases, J lost 7 bases, and 26 bases lay in between. Germline CDR1 SGHDN, CDR2 FVKESK. CDR3 length: 17 residues. The CDR3 loop reads CASSYRSTSPARGTQYF. CDR3 DNA: TGTGCCAGCAGCTACCGAAGTACTAGCCCGGCTAGAGGGACCCAGTACTTC.

The chain carries TRBV5-1 and TRBJ2-1, with 11 bases identical to TRBD2. The CDR3 contains 19 residues. Trimming cost V 1 base and J 0 bases; bases outside gene matches: 9. CDR1 is SGHRS and CDR2 is YFSETQ in the germline V gene. The CDR3 region is CASSLWSSGRSDSYNEQFF. The DNA for the CDR3 is TGCGCCAGCAGCTTGTGGTCTAGCGGGAGGAGCGACTCCTACAATGAGCAGTTCTTC.

This chain joins TRBV7-2 and TRBJ2-2, with D possibly TRBD1 on 5 matching bases. CDR1 is SGHTA and CDR2 is FQGNSA in the germline V gene. Trimming stripped 3 bases from V and 1 base from J, with 12 bases between. The CDR3 extends over 16 amino acids. CDR3 in DNA: TGTGCCAGCAGCTTGGCCAGGGTCTTGAACACCGGGGAGCTGTTTTTT. Protein sequence: CASSLARVLNTGELFF.

The gene calls are TRBV5-1 and TRBJ2-4, with a possible D match to TRBD2 (6 bases). The CDR3 has 14 residues. From germline, CDR1 is SGHRS and CDR2 YFSETQ. Trimming took 0 bases from V and 9 from J, leaving 13 bases between them. CDR3 sequence reads: CASSLVGVEGIQYF. Written as DNA, the CDR3 is TGCGCCAGCAGCTTGGTTGGGGTGGAGGGCATTCAGTACTTC.

The rearrangement uses TRBV6-2 or TRBV6-3 and TRBJ2-7, with TRBD1 identical over 8 bases. V dropped 6 bases and J dropped 2; count of bases not matched to a gene: 6. The CDR3 has 14 residues. From germline, CDR1 is MNHEY and CDR2 SVGEGT. CDR3 sequence: CASSPGQGAYEQYF. The CDR3 nucleotides read TGTGCCAGCAGCCCCGGACAGGGAGCCTACGAGCAGTACTTC.

This sequence joins TRBV5-1 and TRBJ2-3; a weak D match, TRBD1 (6 bases). The V end lost 5 bases, the J end lost 0 bases, and 13 bases lay between the germline ends. This CDR3 has 15 residues. The germline V gene encodes CDR1 SGHRS and CDR2 YFSETQ. This CDR3 is CASRRDTPSTDTQYF. The CDR3 nucleotides are TGCGCCAGCAGGAGGGACACTCCTAGCACAGATACGCAGTATTTT.

The rearrangement links TRBV19 to TRBJ1-1; weak D call: TRBD1 (6 bases). The CDR3 sequence is 14 residues long. V lost 3 bases and J 8 bases, leaving 16 bases between the germline ends. Germline V gives CDR1 LNHDA, CDR2 SQIVND (reference sequence). CDR3 coding DNA: TGTGCCAGTAGTATTTGGAGAGGGGGTTCGGAAGCTTTCTTT. It codes for CASSIWRGGSEAFF.

This chain connects TRBV28 to TRBJ1-2; D may be TRBD1 (6 bases). This CDR3 is 15 amino acids long. From germline, CDR1 is MDHEN and CDR2 SYDVKM. V lost 5 bases and J 8 bases, leaving 21 bases between the germline ends. The CDR3 sequence: CASSLPGGGAEGYTF. CDR3 sequence (DNA): TGTGCCAGCAGTCTCCCGGGTGGGGGGGCAGAGGGCTACACCTTC.

V is TRBV5-4 and J is TRBJ1-1; perhaps TRBD1 as D (5 bases). The CDR3 loop spans 13 amino acids. CDR1 is SGHNT and CDR2 is YYREEE in the germline V gene (reference sequence). V lost 1 base to trimming and J lost 7 bases, with 11 bases between them. The CDR3 is CASSLPDSVEAFF. The CDR3 coding sequence is TGTGCCAGCAGCTTGCCCGACAGTGTTGAAGCTTTCTTT.

This chain uses TRBV5-6 with TRBJ1-5; a possible D gene is TRBD1 (6 bases). The germline V gene encodes CDR1 SGHDT and CDR2 YYEEEE. This CDR3 has 16 amino acids. With 2 bases removed from V and 3 bases from J, the gap between germline ends came to 15 bases. The CDR3 sequence is CASSLSRQALNQPQHF. For the CDR3, the DNA is TGTGCCAGCAGCTTATCCCGACAGGCCCTCAATCAGCCCCAGCATTTT.

This clone was counted once. The J gene is TRBJ2-1, the V gene TRBV7-6; a possible D gene is TRBD2 (6 bases). The CDR3 contains 15 residues. Germline loops: CDR1 SGHVS, CDR2 FNYEAQ. Trimming left V 2 bases short and J 0 bases short, with 8 bases between. This CDR3 reads CASSLNGGSYNEQFF. In DNA, the CDR3 is TGTGCCAGCAGCTTAAACGGGGGCTCCTACAATGAGCAGTTCTTC.